The source of this T cell receptor (beta chain) is a study of blood T cell repertoires in COVID-19. Study-wide background: The origin of the acute and convalescent COVID-19 samples was the United States, Italy and Spain. T cells, B-cell-depleted T cells, or PBMCs provided the cDNA or gDNA that served as material.

V shed 2 bases and J 3 bases; nucleotides not matched to a gene: 4. This CDR3 spans 15 amino acids. Germline V gene sequence: CDR1 SGHTS, CDR2 YDEGEE. As processed by the authors: The authors estimated nucleated cell counts from reference gene primer amplification. Libraries were prepared by immunoSEQ multiplex PCR; TCRdb keeps only in-frame clonotypes and omits some of them. V, J and clone size reflect that table, while D and trimming were determined from the DNA. The table has 180,000 or so clones, more than 75% seen once; the top ten hold around a sixth. Enrolled during active infection, Seattle patients were then followed longitudinally.

Specimen: peripheral blood. The V gene is TRBV5-8, the J gene TRBJ1-1; 10 bases are shared with TRBD1. This sequence was found in a person aged 70 to 80 with COVID-19, enrolled during active disease. CDR3 protein: CASSFIGTGDTEAFF. The DNA for the CDR3 is TGTGCCAGCAGCTTCATCGGGACAGGGGACACTGAAGCTTTCTTT.